A selection of T cell receptor beta chains follows, all from one sample in a study of T cell repertoires in cytomegalovirus infection. These TCRs are of unknown antigen specificity. TCRdb independently ran MiXCR on the reads; one entry per CDR3 protein. The sample gives about half a million distinct CDR3 sequences, roughly 42% of which show up once; around 44% is in the top ten. This sample comprised cultured PBMCs, obtained from culture after CMV antigen stimulation. The receptor set was obtained from a human donor in good health (CMV status not recorded). Some clones in this sample may be carry-over from other donors' samples. CDR3s include the opening cysteine and the closing phenylalanine or tryptophan. A D gene is named only where the DNA matches it firmly. Expanded clones get a size class; other rows say once, few or many, or leave the size out.

>12|TRBV11-3|-|few|TRBJ2-1
TGTGCCAGCAGCGCGAAGGGGTATGAGCAGTTCTTC
CASSAKGYEQFF
>14|TRBV7-9|TRBD2|few|TRBJ2-3
TGTGCCAGCAGACAGGCGGGAGGGCCAGATACGCAGTATTTT
CASRQAGGPDTQYF
>15|TRBV12-3/TRBV12-4|-|few|TRBJ2-6
TGTGCCAGCATAATTTCGGGACCTGGGGCCAACGTCCTGACTTTC
CASIISGPGANVLTF
>15|TRBV7-9|TRBD1|-|TRBJ1-6
TGTGCCAGCAGCTTTGCGGGACAGGGATATTCACCCCTCCACTTT
CASSFAGQGYSPLHF
>18|TRBV7-8|-|-|TRBJ2-6
TGTGCCAGCAGCCCCCAGAGAGGGGCGATATCTGGGGCCAACGTCCTGACTTTC
CASSPQRGAISGANVLTF
>13|TRBV5-6|-|few|TRBJ2-7
TGTGCCAGCAGCTTGGAGAGTCACAACGAGCAGTACTTC
CASSLESHNEQYF
>15|TRBV6-2/TRBV6-3|TRBD2|few|TRBJ2-1
TGTGCCAGCAGCCCACTAGCGGCACGGTTCAATGAGCAGTTCTTC
CASSPLAARFNEQFF
>11|TRBV6-5|-|once|TRBJ1-1
TGTGCCAGCACGGGTTACAGTGAAGCTTTCTTT
CASTGYSEAFF
>12|TRBV3-1|TRBD1|few|TRBJ2-7
TGTGCCAGCAGCCTCCAAAGAAGGGGGCTGTACTTC
CASSLQRRGLYF
>13|TRBV7-6|-|-|TRBJ2-1
TGTGCCAGCAGCTTGGTGGGATGGAATGAGCAGTTCTTC
CASSLVGWNEQFF
>13|TRBV4-1|-|-|TRBJ2-7
TGCGCCAGCAGCCAAGCTTCCGCCTACGAGCAGTACTTC
CASSQASAYEQYF
>16|TRBV7-2|-|-|TRBJ1-5
TGTGCCAGCAGCTTATATAGCAGGGGTGGCAATCAGCCCCAGCATTTT
CASSLYSRGGNQPQHF
>12|TRBV6-6|-|once|TRBJ2-1
TGTGCCAGCAGTTACTTTCCTGCTGAGCAGTTCTTC
CASSYFPAEQFF
>15|TRBV7-6|-|-|TRBJ2-5
TGTGCCAGCAGCTTATTGGGGCGGCCCCAAGAGACCCAGTACTTC
CASSLLGRPQETQYF
>14|TRBV7-8|-|-|TRBJ2-7
TGTGCCAGCAGCTTCAGTGCCGGGGTCGGCGAGCAGTACTTC
CASSFSAGVGEQYF
>14|TRBV7-2|-|many|TRBJ2-7
TGTGCCAGCAGCTCCCCCGGGGCCTCCTACGAGCAGTACTTC
CASSSPGASYEQYF
>13|TRBV11-2|-|few|TRBJ1-4
TGTGCCAGCAGCCGCCGGGATAGCGAAAAACTGTTTTTT
CASSRRDSEKLFF
>13|TRBV20-1|TRBD1|-|TRBJ2-7
TGCAGTGCTAGAGCCGGGACAGGGGACGAGCAGTACTTC
CSARAGTGDEQYF
>14|TRBV7-2|-|-|TRBJ1-2
TGTGCCAGCAGTCCGGTATTCGGGGCGCTTGGCTACACCTTC
CASSPVFGALGYTF
>14|TRBV10-3|-|-|TRBJ1-1
TGTGCCATCAGTGAGTCAGGGGGAGGTACTGAAGCTTTCTTT
CAISESGGGTEAFF
>14|TRBV5-1|-|-|TRBJ2-7
TGCGCCAGCAGCCCCGGGGCCGTGGGGGTATGGCAGTACTTC
CASSPGAVGVWQYF
>15|TRBV7-3|TRBD1|-|TRBJ2-3
TGTGTCAGCAGCGCCCCGGGACAGGGGCCAGATACGCAGTATTTT
CVSSAPGQGPDTQYF
>16|TRBV7-2|TRBD2|-|TRBJ2-1
TGTGCCAGCTCCAGTCGCGGGAGATCCGGGTTTGGTGAGCAGTTCTTC
CASSSRGRSGFGEQFF
>15|TRBV11-3|-|once|TRBJ2-1
TGTGCCAGCAGCTTATCGCGGGGCGGAACCAATGAGCAGTTCTTC
CASSLSRGGTNEQFF
>18|TRBV7-8|-|-|TRBJ1-6
TGTGCCAGCAGCTTGCTGGGACGGAGAAGCTCCTATAATTCACCCCTCCACTTT
CASSLLGRRSSYNSPLHF
>13|TRBV12-3/TRBV12-4|TRBD1|-|TRBJ1-3
TGTGCCAGCAGAGACAGGGTGGGAAACACCATATATTTT
CASRDRVGNTIYF
>15|TRBV11-2|TRBD1|-|TRBJ1-1
TGTGCCAGCAGCGCGTGGGCGGACAGGGGCACTGAAGCTTTCTTT
CASSAWADRGTEAFF
>15|TRBV7-2|TRBD2|-|TRBJ2-5
TGTGCCAGCAGCTTGGAGGCGGGAGTCGGAGAGACCCAGTACTTC
CASSLEAGVGETQYF
>13|TRBV7-2|-|many|TRBJ2-7
TGTGCCAGCAGCTTTGGGGGCCCCTACGAGCAGTACTTC
CASSFGGPYEQYF
>15|TRBV7-2|-|many|TRBJ1-5
TGTGCCAGCAGCTTAAGAGGGTTATTCAATCAGCCCCAGCATTTT
CASSLRGLFNQPQHF
>17|TRBV7-2|TRBD1|-|TRBJ2-1
TGTGCCAGCAGCTTAGAAGGGACAGGCGTATCCTACAATGAGCAGTTCTTC
CASSLEGTGVSYNEQFF
>13|TRBV29-1|-|few|TRBJ2-5
TGCAGCGTGGCCCGAGGGAATCAAGAGACCCAGTACTTC
CSVARGNQETQYF
>13|TRBV6-2/TRBV6-3|-|-|TRBJ2-7
TGTGCCAGCAGCAGGAGCAGAATCTACGAGCAGTACTTC
CASSRSRIYEQYF
>14|TRBV14|-|few|TRBJ1-2
TGTGCCAGCAGCCAAGCCGGAGCGCCTTGGGGCTACACCTTC
CASSQAGAPWGYTF
>14|TRBV10-3|-|-|TRBJ2-1
TGTGCCACCAGGGGGGCGGGGCCCTACAATGAGCAGTTCTTC
CATRGAGPYNEQFF
>15|TRBV7-2|TRBD2|few|TRBJ2-1
TGTGCCAGCAGCTTGGGTATTAGCGGGGCGGATGAGCAGTTCTTC
CASSLGISGADEQFF